What follows describes a single TCR beta chain. Its matching antigen is unknown. Amplification used 60 Vbeta primers and 13 Jbeta primers. Here immunoSEQ multiplex PCR was the method, and the copy in TCRdb shows in-frame clones only, minus some. Of some 140,000 clones in the sample, roughly three quarters were seen once. These data are taken from a study of cytomegalovirus exposure and HLA in healthy donors. The germline V gene encodes CDR1 SGDLS and CDR2 YYNGEE. This CDR3 has 14 residues. Trimming removed 3 bases from V and 1 base from J; junction bases left unmatched: 0. Study findings and constraints: The authors enumerated 150 to 200 TCR beta chains as linked to cytomegalovirus.

At the time of sampling, donors were nominally healthy, though unrecorded immune exposures were likely. The J gene is TRBJ2-1, the V gene TRBV9; 8 bases line up with TRBD2. The sequenced sample consisted of PBMCs. The TCR originated in an older woman in good health and CMV-seronegative. CDR3 residues: CASSGLASYNEQFF. The CDR3 region has the DNA TGTGCCAGCAGCGGACTAGCGTCCTACAATGAGCAGTTCTTC.